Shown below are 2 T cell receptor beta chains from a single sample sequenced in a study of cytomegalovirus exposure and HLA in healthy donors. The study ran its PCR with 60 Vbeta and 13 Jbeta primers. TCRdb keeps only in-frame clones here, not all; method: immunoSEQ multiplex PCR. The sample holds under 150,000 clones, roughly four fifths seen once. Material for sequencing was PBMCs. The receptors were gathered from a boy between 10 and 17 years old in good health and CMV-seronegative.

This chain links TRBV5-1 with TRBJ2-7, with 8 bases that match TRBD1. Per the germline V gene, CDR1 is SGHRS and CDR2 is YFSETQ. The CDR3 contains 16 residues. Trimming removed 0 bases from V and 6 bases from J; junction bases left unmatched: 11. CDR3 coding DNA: TGCGCCAGCAGCTTGGGACTCGGACAGGGTATTGCCGAGCAGTACTTC. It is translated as CASSLGLGQGIAEQYF.

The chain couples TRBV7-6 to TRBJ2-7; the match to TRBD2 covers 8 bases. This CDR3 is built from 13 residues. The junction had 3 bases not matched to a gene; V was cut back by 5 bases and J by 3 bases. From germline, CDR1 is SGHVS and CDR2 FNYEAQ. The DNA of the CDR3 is TGTGCCAGCAGCCCGAGCGGGAGCTACGAGCAGTACTTC. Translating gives CASSPSGSYEQYF.